The following is a T cell receptor beta chain sequence with its context. Excluded were patients having autoimmune disease history or systemic immunosuppression. This sample is part of a study of OX40 agonist ivuxolimab in advanced cancers. Study as a whole: Patients enrolled in dose escalation were diagnosed with hepatocellular carcinoma, melanoma, renal cell or head and neck cancer.

Profiling relied on immunoSEQ multiplex PCR, and the TCRdb table lists in-frame clones only, not all of them. This sample carries roughly 70,000 clones, 88% of them seen once, and the ten largest clones take about 0.7%. The CDR3 length is 12 residues. The V gene lost 4 bases and the J gene lost 3 bases, with 10 bases spanning the gap. The V gene's germline CDR1 is GTSNPN and CDR2 SVGIG (reference sequence). The sequence was obtained from an adult with an advanced solid tumor such as melanoma, head and neck, liver or kidney cancer. The material sequenced was CD4+ or CD8+ T cells sorted from blood, taken in a trial of the OX40 agonist ivuxolimab. The chain combines TRBV30 with TRBJ2-7; tentative D call: TRBD2 (6 bases). CDR3 in amino acids: CAWNTGVYEQYF. The CDR3 DNA reads TGTGCCTGGAACACGGGAGTCTACGAGCAGTACTTC.